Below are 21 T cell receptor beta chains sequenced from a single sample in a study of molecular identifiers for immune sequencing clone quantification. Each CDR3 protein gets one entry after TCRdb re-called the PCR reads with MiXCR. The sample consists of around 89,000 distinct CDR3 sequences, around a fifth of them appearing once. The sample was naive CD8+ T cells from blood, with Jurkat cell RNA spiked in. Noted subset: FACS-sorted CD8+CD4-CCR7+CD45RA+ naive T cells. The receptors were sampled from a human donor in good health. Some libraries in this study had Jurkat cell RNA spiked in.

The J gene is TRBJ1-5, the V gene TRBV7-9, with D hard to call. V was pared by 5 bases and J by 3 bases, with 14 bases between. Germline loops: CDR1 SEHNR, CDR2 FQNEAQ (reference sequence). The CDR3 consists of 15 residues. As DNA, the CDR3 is TGTGCCAGCAGCCTGGGAACCACAAACAATCAGCCCCAGCATTTT. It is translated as CASSLGTTNNQPQHF.

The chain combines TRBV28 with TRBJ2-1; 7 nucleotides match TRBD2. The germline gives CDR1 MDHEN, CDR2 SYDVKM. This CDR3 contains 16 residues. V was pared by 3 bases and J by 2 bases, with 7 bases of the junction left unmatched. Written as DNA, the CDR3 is TGTGCCAGCAGTTTCGAGCTAGCGGAGACCTACAATGAGCAGTTCTTC. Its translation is CASSFELAETYNEQFF.

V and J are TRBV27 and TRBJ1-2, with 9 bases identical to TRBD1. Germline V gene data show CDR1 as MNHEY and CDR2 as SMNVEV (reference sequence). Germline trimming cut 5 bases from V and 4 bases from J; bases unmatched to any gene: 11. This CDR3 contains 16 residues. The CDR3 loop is CASSTTWDRAGYGYTF. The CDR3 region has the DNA TGTGCCAGCAGTACAACCTGGGACAGGGCTGGCTATGGCTACACCTTC.

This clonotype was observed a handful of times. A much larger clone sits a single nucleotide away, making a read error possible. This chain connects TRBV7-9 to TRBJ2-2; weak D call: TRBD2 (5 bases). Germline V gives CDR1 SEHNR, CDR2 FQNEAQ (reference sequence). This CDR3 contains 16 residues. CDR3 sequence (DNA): TGTGCCAGCAGCTTAGGATCACGAGTAAACACCGGGGAGCTGTCTTTT. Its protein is CASSLGSRVNTGELSF.

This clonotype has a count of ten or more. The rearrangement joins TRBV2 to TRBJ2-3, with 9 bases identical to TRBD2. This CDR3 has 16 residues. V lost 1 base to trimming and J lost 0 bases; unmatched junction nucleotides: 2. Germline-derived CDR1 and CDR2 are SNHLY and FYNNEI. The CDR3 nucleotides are TGTGCCAGCAGTGAAGTAGCGGGGGCTAGCACAGATACGCAGTATTTT. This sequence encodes CASSEVAGASTDTQYF. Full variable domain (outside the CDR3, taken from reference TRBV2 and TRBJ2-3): EPEVTQTPSHQVTQMGQEVILRCVPISNHLYFYWYRQILGQKVEFLVSFYNNEISEKSEIFDDQFSVERPDGSNFTLKIRSTKLEDSAMYFCASSEVAGASTDTQYFGPGTRLTVL.

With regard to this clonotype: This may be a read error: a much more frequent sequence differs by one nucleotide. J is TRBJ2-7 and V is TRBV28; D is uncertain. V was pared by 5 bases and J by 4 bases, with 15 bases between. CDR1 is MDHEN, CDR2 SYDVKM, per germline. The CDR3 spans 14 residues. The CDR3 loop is CASSHRYSTYEQYF. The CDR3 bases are TGTGCCAGCAGTCACCGGTACTCGACTTACGAGCAGTACTTC.

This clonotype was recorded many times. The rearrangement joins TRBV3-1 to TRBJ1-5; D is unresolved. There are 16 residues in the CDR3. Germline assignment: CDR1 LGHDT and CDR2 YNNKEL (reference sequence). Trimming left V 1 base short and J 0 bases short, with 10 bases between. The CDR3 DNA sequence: TGTGCCAGCAGCCAAGTATCCGGGTATAGCAATCAGCCCCAGCATTTT. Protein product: CASSQVSGYSNQPQHF.

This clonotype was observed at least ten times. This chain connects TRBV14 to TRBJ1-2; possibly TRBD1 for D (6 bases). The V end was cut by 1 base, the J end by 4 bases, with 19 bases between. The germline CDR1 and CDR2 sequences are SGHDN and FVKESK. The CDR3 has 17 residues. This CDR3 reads CASSQGWGSGAGYGYTF. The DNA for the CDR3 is TGTGCCAGCAGCCAAGGTTGGGGTTCGGGGGCCGGCTATGGCTACACCTTC.

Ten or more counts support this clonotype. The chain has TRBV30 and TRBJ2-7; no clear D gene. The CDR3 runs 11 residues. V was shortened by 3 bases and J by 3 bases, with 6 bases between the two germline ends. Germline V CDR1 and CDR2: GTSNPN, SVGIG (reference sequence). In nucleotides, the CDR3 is TGTGCCTGGAGCCTAGTCTACGAGCAGTACTTC. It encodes CAWSLVYEQYF.

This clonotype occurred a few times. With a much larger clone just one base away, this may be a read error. The CDR3 DNA sequence: TGTGCCGGCAGTTACGGCAACACTGAAGCTTTCTTT. The encoded protein is CAGSYGNTEAFF. The gene calls are TRBV6-5 and TRBJ1-1, with D unclear. CDR1 and CDR2 (germline): MNHEY, SVGAGI. There are 12 residues in the CDR3.

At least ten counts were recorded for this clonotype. The DNA for the CDR3 is TGTGCCAGCAGCCACTGGGACAGCACCGGGGAGCTGTTTTTT. This translates into CASSHWDSTGELFF. The J gene is TRBJ2-2, the V gene TRBV3-1; 7 bases align to TRBD1. Germline CDR1 is LGHDT and CDR2 is YNNKEL (reference sequence). The CDR3 has 14 residues. V shed 3 bases and J 4 bases; nucleotides not matched to a gene: 2.

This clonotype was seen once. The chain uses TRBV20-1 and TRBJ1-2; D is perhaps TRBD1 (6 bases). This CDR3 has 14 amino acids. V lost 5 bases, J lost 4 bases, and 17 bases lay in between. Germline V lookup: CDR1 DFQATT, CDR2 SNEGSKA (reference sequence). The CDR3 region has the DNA TGCAGTGCTTGGCAGGGGCGCTTACCCTATGGCTACACCTTC. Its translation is CSAWQGRLPYGYTF.

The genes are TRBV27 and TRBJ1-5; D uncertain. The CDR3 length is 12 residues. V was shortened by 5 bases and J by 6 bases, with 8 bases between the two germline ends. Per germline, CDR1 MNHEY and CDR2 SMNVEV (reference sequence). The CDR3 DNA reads TGTGCCAGCAGTCCGATTGGTCAGCCCCAGCATTTT. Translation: CASSPIGQPQHF.

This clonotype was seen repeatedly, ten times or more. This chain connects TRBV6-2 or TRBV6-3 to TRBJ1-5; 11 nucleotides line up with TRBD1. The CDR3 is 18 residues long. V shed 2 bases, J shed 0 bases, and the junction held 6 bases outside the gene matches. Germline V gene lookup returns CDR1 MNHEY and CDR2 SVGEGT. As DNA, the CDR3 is TGTGCCAGCAGTTACCTTGGACAGGGGGCGTATAGCAATCAGCCCCAGCATTTT. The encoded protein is CASSYLGQGAYSNQPQHF.

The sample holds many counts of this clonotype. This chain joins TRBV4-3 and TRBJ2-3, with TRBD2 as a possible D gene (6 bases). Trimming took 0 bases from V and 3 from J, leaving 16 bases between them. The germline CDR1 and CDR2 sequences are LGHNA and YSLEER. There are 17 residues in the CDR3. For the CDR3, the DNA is TGCGCCAGCAGCCAAGATTTGGGACTTGGGGTTACAGATACGCAGTATTTT. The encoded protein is CASSQDLGLGVTDTQYF.

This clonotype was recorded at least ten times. The CDR3 DNA sequence: TGTGCCAGCAGCCCCCGGACAGCCTCCTACGAGCAGTACTTC. This sequence encodes CASSPRTASYEQYF. The chain joins TRBV5-4 to TRBJ2-7; a weak D match, TRBD1 (6 bases). The CDR3 totals 14 residues. CDR1 and CDR2 from the germline V gene are SGHNT and YYREEE (reference sequence). Trimming removed 4 bases from V and 0 bases from J, with 11 bases in between.

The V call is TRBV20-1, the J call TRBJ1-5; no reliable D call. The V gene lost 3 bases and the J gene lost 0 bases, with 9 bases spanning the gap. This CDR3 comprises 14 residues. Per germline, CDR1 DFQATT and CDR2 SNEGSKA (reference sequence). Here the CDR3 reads CSASGTDSNQPQHF. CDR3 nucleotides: TGCAGTGCTAGTGGCACAGATAGCAATCAGCCCCAGCATTTT.

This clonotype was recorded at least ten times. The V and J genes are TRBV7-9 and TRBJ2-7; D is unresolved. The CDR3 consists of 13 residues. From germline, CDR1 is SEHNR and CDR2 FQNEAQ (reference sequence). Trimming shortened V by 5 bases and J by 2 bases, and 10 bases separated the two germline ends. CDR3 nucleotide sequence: TGTGCCAGCAGCCCGGATTCACCCTACGAGCAGTACTTC. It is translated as CASSPDSPYEQYF.

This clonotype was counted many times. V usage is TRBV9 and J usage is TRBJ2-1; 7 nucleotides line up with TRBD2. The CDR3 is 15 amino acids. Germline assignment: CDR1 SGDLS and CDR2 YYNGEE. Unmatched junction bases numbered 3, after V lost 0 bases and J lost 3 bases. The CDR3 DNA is TGTGCCAGCAGCGTAGGAAGCGGGGACTACAATGAGCAGTTCTTC. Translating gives CASSVGSGDYNEQFF. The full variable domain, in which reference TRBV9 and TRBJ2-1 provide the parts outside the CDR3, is DSGVTQTPKHLITATGQRVTLRCSPRSGDLSVYWYQQSLDQGLQFLIQYYNGEERAKGNILERFSAQQFPDLHSELNLSSLELGDSALYFCASSVGSGDYNEQFFGPGTRLTVL.

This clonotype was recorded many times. DNA of the CDR3: TGTGCCAGCAGACCCGACACGAACACCGGGGAGCTGTTTTTT. Its protein product is CASRPDTNTGELFF. This sequence joins TRBV2 and TRBJ2-2, with unresolved D. V was shortened by 6 bases and J by 0 bases, with 8 bases between the two germline ends. The CDR3 has 14 residues. The germline V gene has CDR1 SNHLY and CDR2 FYNNEI.

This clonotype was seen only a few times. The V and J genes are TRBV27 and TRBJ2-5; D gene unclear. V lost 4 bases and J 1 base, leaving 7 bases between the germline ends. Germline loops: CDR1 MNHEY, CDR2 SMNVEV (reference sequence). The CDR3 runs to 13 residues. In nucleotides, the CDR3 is TGTGCCAGCAGTTCACTGGGCCAAGAGACCCAGTACTTC. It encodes CASSSLGQETQYF.